The 26 T cell receptor beta chains in this list originate from one sample, sequenced in a study of T cell repertoires in cytomegalovirus infection. MiXCR was run by TCRdb on the reads, yielding one entry per CDR3 protein. The sample has roughly 640,000 distinct CDR3 sequences; roughly a quarter are singletons. The sample consisted of CD8+ T cells from PBMCs. All receptors come from a human donor in good health (CMV status not recorded). Some clones in this sample may be carry-over from other donors' samples.

This clonotype appeared many times. The gene calls are TRBV7-2 and TRBJ1-1; D ambiguous. Trimming took 1 base from V and 1 from J, leaving 7 bases between them. Germline V gives CDR1 SGHTA, CDR2 FQGNSA. This CDR3 has 14 amino acids. The CDR3 loop reads CASSLEAGNTEAFF. CDR3 DNA: TGTGCCAGCAGCTTAGAAGCAGGGAACACTGAAGCTTTCTTT.

As concerns this clonotype: Being one base from a much bigger clone, this may be a read error. The CDR3 sequence: CAISDDPGGLHYGYTF. Written as DNA, the CDR3 is TGTGCCATCAGTGATGACCCGGGGGGGCTCCACTATGGCTACACCTTC. This chain joins TRBV10-3 and TRBJ1-2; D may be TRBD1 (6 bases). V was trimmed by 3 bases and J by 3 bases, leaving 17 bases between them. The CDR3 is 16 residues long. Germline-derived CDR1 and CDR2 are ENHRY and SYGVKD.

Ten or more counts support this clonotype. The chain combines TRBV7-2 with TRBJ2-1; D gene ambiguous. Between the trimmed V and J ends, which lost 7 bases and 0 bases, there was a span of 10 bases. The germline V gene has CDR1 SGHTA and CDR2 FQGNSA. This CDR3 spans 14 amino acids. In DNA form, the CDR3 reads TGTGCCAGCACCGACCATAGCTCCTACAATGAGCAGTTCTTC. Translation gives CASTDHSSYNEQFF.

This clonotype was recorded at least ten times. V usage is TRBV19 and J usage is TRBJ2-1; a possible D gene is TRBD2 (5 bases). V lost 4 bases to trimming and J lost 4 bases, with 14 bases between them. This CDR3 comprises 15 residues. Germline assignment: CDR1 LNHDA and CDR2 SQIVND (reference sequence). The CDR3 loop reads CASSSSQTTYNEQFF. The CDR3, as DNA: TGTGCCAGTAGTAGCAGCCAGACTACGTACAATGAGCAGTTCTTC.

As concerns this clonotype: The junction departs from germline at one end; a sequencing error may be responsible. The gene calls are TRBV7-8 and TRBJ2-3; D tentatively fits TRBD1 or TRBD2 (5 bases each). There are 15 residues in the CDR3. Looked up from germline, CDR1 is SGHVS and CDR2 is FQNEAQ. CDR3 residues: CASSLGGTRTDTQCF. The CDR3 coding sequence is TGTGCCAGCAGCTTAGGGGGGACCCGCACAGATACGCAGTGTTTT.

The table lists this clonotype with a few counts. The rearrangement uses TRBV6-2 or TRBV6-3 and TRBJ1-4; no clear D gene. Trimming stripped 4 bases from V and 0 bases from J, with 12 bases between. This CDR3 is built from 16 residues. Germline CDR1 MNHEY, CDR2 SVGEGT. The CDR3 DNA is TGTGCCAGCAGTTTCAGTCCGGAAACAACTAATGAAAAACTGTTTTTT. This sequence encodes CASSFSPETTNEKLFF.

This clonotype was observed many times. The chain has TRBV27 and TRBJ2-7, with 8 nucleotides matching TRBD1. The CDR3 is made up of 16 amino acids. J was trimmed by 3 bases and V by 1 base; bases with no gene match: 8. Germline CDR1 MNHEY, CDR2 SMNVEV (reference sequence). The CDR3 region is CASSLYWTGRIYEQYF. CDR3 in DNA: TGTGCCAGCAGTTTATACTGGACAGGGAGAATCTACGAGCAGTACTTC.

The J gene is TRBJ1-4, the V gene TRBV6-6, with 9 bases that match TRBD1. V lost 1 base to trimming and J lost 4 bases; unmatched junction nucleotides: 1. CDR1 is MNHNY and CDR2 is SVGAGI in the germline V gene (reference sequence). The CDR3 consists of 15 residues. CDR3 bases: TGTGCCAGCAGTTACTTGGACAGGGGTAATGAAAAACTGTTTTTT. Its translation is CASSYLDRGNEKLFF.

This clonotype was observed many times. The V and J genes are TRBV7-2 and TRBJ1-5, with 8 nucleotides matching TRBD1. The CDR3 is 18 amino acids. The trim removed 5 bases at V and 5 bases at J, leaving 17 bases unmatched. Germline V gives CDR1 SGHTA, CDR2 FQGNSA. The CDR3 reads CASSLSPWDRKTYQPQHF. The CDR3 DNA is TGTGCCAGCAGCCTTTCCCCCTGGGACAGGAAAACGTATCAGCCCCAGCATTTT.

This clonotype was found many times. The chain employs TRBV7-9 and TRBJ1-1; no definite D call. V was pared by 1 base and J by 4 bases, with 10 bases between. This CDR3 region has 14 residues. CDR1 SEHNR and CDR2 FQNEAQ come from the germline V gene (reference sequence). CDR3 sequence reads: CASSLEWGGTEAFF. The CDR3 DNA reads as TGTGCCAGCAGCTTAGAATGGGGAGGCACTGAAGCTTTCTTT.

This clonotype was recorded many times. J is TRBJ1-2 and V is TRBV6-2 or TRBV6-3; D unresolved. Germline CDR1 MNHEY, CDR2 SVGEGT. The CDR3 sequence is 16 residues long. V lost 0 bases, J lost 0 bases, and 11 bases lay in between. CDR3 protein: CASSYSVGVANYGYTF. The DNA of the CDR3 is TGTGCCAGCAGTTACTCGGTCGGGGTCGCTAACTATGGCTACACCTTC.

This clonotype was counted once. The rearrangement uses TRBV5-3 and TRBJ2-1; TRBD2 agrees at 9 bases. TRBV5-3 is an ORF for which the function is uncertain. Trimming took 9 bases from V and 6 from J; bases not matched to a gene: 10. The CDR3 covers 14 residues. CDR3 nucleotide sequence: TGTGCCACAGCCCCGGGACTAGCACCCAATGAGCAGTTCTTC. It encodes CATAPGLAPNEQFF.

This clonotype was found a few times. The chain carries TRBV19 and TRBJ1-1, with a tentative D call TRBD1 (5 bases). This CDR3 has 13 residues. V lost 1 base and J 3 bases, leaving 6 bases between the germline ends. The germline V gene encodes CDR1 LNHDA and CDR2 SQIVND (reference sequence). In DNA, the CDR3 is TGTGCCAGTAGTATAGTGGGGGACACTGAAGCTTTCTTT. Its protein product is CASSIVGDTEAFF.

This sequence joins TRBV14 and TRBJ2-2, with 12 bases aligning to TRBD1. Germline V CDR1 and CDR2: SGHDN, FVKESK. CDR3 size: 16 residues. Trimming cost V 2 bases and J 7 bases; bases outside gene matches: 5. This CDR3 reads CASSQPGQGAYGELFF. For the CDR3, the DNA is TGTGCCAGCAGCCAACCGGGACAGGGGGCTTACGGGGAGCTGTTTTTT. Full variable domain (outside the CDR3, taken from reference TRBV14 and TRBJ2-2): EAGVTQFPSHSVIEKGQTVTLRCDPISGHDNLYWYRRVMGKEIKFLLHFVKESKQDESGMPNNRFLAERTGGTYSTLKVQPAELEDSGVYFCASSQPGQGAYGELFFGEGSRLTVL.

This clonotype was seen only a few times. This rearrangement joins TRBV28 to TRBJ2-1, with D hard to call. The germline gives CDR1 MDHEN, CDR2 SYDVKM. This CDR3 has 15 amino acids. Deletions cut 2 bases from V and 9 bases from J, with 17 bases between. The CDR3 reads CASSLRHPILSEQFF. The CDR3 nucleotides read TGTGCCAGCAGTTTAAGACATCCCATATTAAGTGAGCAGTTCTTC.

The genes are TRBV28 and TRBJ1-3; unclear D gene. CDR1 is MDHEN, CDR2 SYDVKM, per germline. The CDR3 has 13 residues. V lost 7 bases and J lost 4, with 11 bases in between. CDR3 loop: CASTAFTGNTIYF. Here the CDR3 DNA reads TGTGCCAGCACCGCGTTCACCGGAAACACCATATATTTT.

The rearrangement joins TRBV6-5 to TRBJ1-2; 12 nucleotides agree with TRBD1. V was clipped by 2 bases and J by 4 bases; unmatched bases: 2. This CDR3 contains 15 residues. The germline CDR1 and CDR2 sequences are MNHEY and SVGAGI. The CDR3 region has the DNA TGTGCCAGCAGTTACGGGGACAGGGGGCTCTATGGCTACACCTTC. It codes for CASSYGDRGLYGYTF.

This chain connects TRBV7-9 to TRBJ1-5; D uncertain. This CDR3 has 15 amino acids. CDR1 and CDR2 (germline): SEHNR, FQNEAQ (reference sequence). V shed 8 bases and J shed 6 bases, with 20 bases lying between them. In nucleotides, the CDR3 is TGTGCCAGCGCCTACTGCGCGGTTGCTTGTCAGCCCCAGCATTTT. It yields the protein CASAYCAVACQPQHF.

This clonotype appeared many times. The CDR3 protein is CASSLWTANTGELFF. CDR3 DNA: TGTGCCAGCAGCTTATGGACAGCGAACACCGGGGAGCTGTTTTTT. This chain connects TRBV7-8 to TRBJ2-2; D is perhaps TRBD1 (6 bases). The V gene's germline CDR1 is SGHVS and CDR2 FQNEAQ. Trimming shortened V by 2 bases and J by 0 bases, and 7 bases separated the two germline ends. This CDR3 is built from 15 residues. The entire variable domain, with the rest obtained from reference TRBV7-8 and TRBJ2-2, is as follows: GAGVSQSPRYKVAKRGQDVALRCDPISGHVSLFWYQQALGQGPEFLTYFQNEAQLDKSGLPSDRFFAERPEGSVSTLKIQRTQQEDSAVYLCASSLWTANTGELFFGEGSRLTVL.

This chain uses TRBV28 with TRBJ2-3; weak D call: TRBD1 (7 bases). CDR3 length: 16 amino acids. Trimming shortened V by 4 bases and J by 1 base, and 15 bases separated the two germline ends. The germline CDR1 and CDR2 sequences are MDHEN and SYDVKM. The CDR3 nucleotides are TGTGCCAGCAGTTATCAGGGGGGAACCGGCACAGATACGCAGTATTTT. Its translation: CASSYQGGTGTDTQYF.

This clonotype appeared a few times. The rearrangement joins TRBV6-2 or TRBV6-3 to TRBJ2-7; TRBD1 might be the D (6 bases). Deletions cut 0 bases from V and 3 bases from J, with 24 bases between. The V gene's germline CDR1 is MNHEY and CDR2 SVGEGT. The CDR3 is 19 amino acids. CDR3 sequence: CASSYSYREAEPTYYEQYV. The CDR3 DNA sequence: TGTGCCAGCAGTTACTCGTACAGGGAAGCAGAACCAACCTACTACGAGCAGTACGTC.

This clonotype was recorded at least ten times. The chain joins TRBV19 to TRBJ1-1, with 10 nucleotides matching TRBD1. Looked up from germline, CDR1 is LNHDA and CDR2 is SQIVND (reference sequence). V lost 8 bases and J lost 1; bases outside the gene matches: 7. This CDR3 contains 15 residues. The CDR3 DNA reads TGTGCCAGTGAAACCGGGACAGGGGCGAACACTGAAGCTTTCTTT. It is translated as CASETGTGANTEAFF.

The rearrangement uses TRBV29-1 and TRBJ2-5, with 7 bases matching TRBD1. Trimming took 6 bases from V and 6 from J; bases not matched to a gene: 19. Per the germline V gene, CDR1 is SQVTM and CDR2 is ANQGSEA. The CDR3 runs 16 residues. The CDR3 loop reads CSVKIQQGPTSKTQYF. Written as DNA, the CDR3 is TGCAGCGTCAAAATTCAACAGGGGCCTACTTCCAAGACCCAGTACTTC.

This sequence joins TRBV25-1 and TRBJ1-1; D unclear. Looked up from germline, CDR1 is MGHDK and CDR2 is SYGVNS. This CDR3 has 12 amino acids. Between the trimmed V and J ends, which lost 0 bases and 10 bases, there was a span of 9 bases. The CDR3 DNA is TGTGCCAGCAGTGAATATGGGCAAGCAGCTTTCTTT. This sequence encodes CASSEYGQAAFF. The full variable domain, with the rest looked up from reference TRBV25-1 and TRBJ1-1, is EADIYQTPRYLVIGTGKKITLECSQTMGHDKMYWYQQDPGMELHLIHYSYGVNSTEKGDLSSESTVSRIRTEHFPLTLESARPSHTSQYLCASSEYGQAAFFGQGTRLTVV.

This clonotype was observed at least ten times. This CDR3 is CAISERGTGELFF. CDR3 nucleotide sequence: TGTGCCATCAGTGAGAGGGGCACCGGGGAGCTGTTTTTT. V usage is TRBV10-3 and J usage is TRBJ2-2, with D tentatively TRBD1 (5 bases). Germline-derived CDR1 and CDR2 are ENHRY and SYGVKD. The length of the CDR3 is 13 residues. Trimming shortened V by 2 bases and J by 4 bases, and 5 bases separated the two germline ends.

This clonotype has ten or more counts. The V gene is TRBV7-9, the J gene TRBJ1-2; D gene unclear. CDR3 length equals 14 residues. Per the germline V gene, CDR1 is SEHNR and CDR2 is FQNEAQ (reference sequence). V was cut by 0 bases and J by 3 bases, with 8 bases left in between. The CDR3 DNA reads TGTGCCAGCAGCTTAGCTCGGCAGGACTATGGCTACACCTTC. The encoded protein is CASSLARQDYGYTF.